Shown below are 28 T cell receptor beta chains from a single sample sequenced in a study of blood T cell repertoires in COVID-19. TCRdb's copy holds only in-frame clones and misses some; the assay was immunoSEQ multiplex PCR. The sample lists roughly 420,000 clones; 88% were seen once. Specimen: PBMCs or T cells enriched from blood (not recorded which). Source of these receptors: a young woman with acute COVID-19.

V is TRBV2 and J is TRBJ2-7; 8 nucleotides line up with TRBD1. Looked up from germline, CDR1 is SNHLY and CDR2 is FYNNEI. The CDR3 runs 17 residues. The junction had 15 bases not matched to a gene; V was cut back by 6 bases and J by 2 bases. DNA of the CDR3: TGTGCCAGCAGGAGGGAATCTGGACAGGGACTTCCCTACGAGCAGTACTTC. Its translation is CASRRESGQGLPYEQYF.

This chain links TRBV7-2 with TRBJ1-1, with D perhaps matching TRBD1 (5 bases). The ends were cut back, 7 bases at V and 8 bases at J, with 17 bases in the middle. This CDR3 has 13 amino acids. Looked up from germline, CDR1 is SGHTA and CDR2 is FQGNSA. The CDR3 DNA reads as TGTGCCAGCACCCGCTCGGGGGGTTGGGAAGCTTTCTTT. It codes for CASTRSGGWEAFF.

The V gene is TRBV6-2 or TRBV6-3, the J gene TRBJ2-4, with a tentative D call TRBD2 (5 bases). The CDR3 totals 13 residues. Per the germline V gene, CDR1 is MNHEY and CDR2 is SVGEGT. The V gene lost 0 bases and the J gene lost 8 bases, with 8 bases spanning the gap. The CDR3 here is CASSYSVEDIQYF. In nucleotides, the CDR3 is TGTGCCAGCAGTTACTCCGTGGAGGACATTCAGTACTTC.

This rearrangement joins TRBV5-1 to TRBJ2-2; TRBD2 is a possible D gene (6 bases). The germline V and J ends were trimmed by 1 base and 4 bases, with 17 bases remaining between them. From germline, CDR1 is SGHRS and CDR2 YFSETQ. The CDR3 is 17 residues long. In DNA form, the CDR3 reads TGCGCCAGCAGCTTGTCTTGGGCCGGAGGGAGCACCGGGGAGCTGTTTTTT. It translates to CASSLSWAGGSTGELFF.

This clone appeared a single time. The genes are TRBV9 and TRBJ2-2; maybe TRBD1 (5 bases). The CDR3 totals 13 residues. Germline CDR1 and CDR2: SGDLS and YYNGEE. The V and J ends lost 4 bases and 6 bases respectively, with 10 bases between them. For the CDR3, the DNA is TGTGCCAGCAGCAAGACAGACCCCGGGGAGCTGTTTTTT. Translating gives CASSKTDPGELFF.

In DNA form, the CDR3 reads TGTGCCAGCCGCGACGGCAGGTCCGAAGCTTTCTTT. Its translation: CASRDGRSEAFF. The V call is TRBV12-3 or TRBV12-4, the J call TRBJ1-1; D uncertain. The CDR3 consists of 12 residues. V lost 8 bases to trimming and J lost 8 bases, with 15 bases between them.

The chain couples TRBV19 to TRBJ2-5, with 7 bases fitting TRBD2. The CDR3 runs 15 residues. Germline CDR1 reads LNHDA; CDR2 reads SQIVND (reference sequence). V shed 5 bases, J shed 1 base, and the junction held 7 bases outside the gene matches. CDR3 residues: CASSAASGPQETQYF. CDR3 nucleotides: TGTGCCAGTAGTGCGGCTAGCGGACCCCAAGAGACCCAGTACTTC. Using reference TRBV19 and TRBJ2-5 for the parts outside the CDR3, the full variable domain is DGGITQSPKYLFRKEGQNVTLSCEQNLNHDAMYWYRQDPGQGLRLIYYSQIVNDFQKGDIAEGYSVSREKKESFPLTVTSAQKNPTAFYLCASSAASGPQETQYFGPGTRLLVL.

The chain is built from TRBV30 and TRBJ1-1; D is possibly TRBD1 (5 bases). The CDR3 has 12 amino acids. Germline assignment: CDR1 GTSNPN and CDR2 SVGIG (reference sequence). Trimming took off 7 bases at V and 1 base at J, with 10 bases between the two ends. The CDR3 region has the DNA TGTGCCTCCACAAGGGGGAACACTGAAGCTTTCTTT. Translation: CASTRGNTEAFF.

The V and J genes are TRBV11-2 and TRBJ1-1; D is undetermined. V was clipped by 2 bases and J by 1 base, with 8 bases between them. Germline CDR1 SGHAT, CDR2 FQNNGV. This CDR3 is built from 14 residues. CDR3 coding DNA: TGTGCCAGCAGCTTAACCCGAGGGAACACTGAAGCTTTCTTT. Encoded protein: CASSLTRGNTEAFF.

The chain has TRBV24-1 and TRBJ2-3; 14 bases align to TRBD2. The ends lost 7 bases at V and 4 bases at J; junction bases unmatched: 12. Germline assignment: CDR1 KGHDR and CDR2 SFDVKD. The CDR3 sequence is 18 residues long. As DNA, the CDR3 is TGTGCCACCAGCGGACTAGCGGGGGGCCCCCCTTCGTCAGATACGCAGTATTTT. This sequence encodes CATSGLAGGPPSSDTQYF.

The J gene is TRBJ2-7, the V gene TRBV14; D is perhaps TRBD2 (6 bases). The length of the CDR3 is 15 residues. The V end was cut by 1 base, the J end by 3 bases, with 13 bases between. Germline values: CDR1 SGHDN, CDR2 FVKESK. CDR3 nucleotide sequence: TGTGCCAGCAGCCAAGGATTAGCGGAGATCTACGAGCAGTACTTC. Translated: CASSQGLAEIYEQYF.

This chain uses TRBV18 with TRBJ1-6, with TRBD1 identical over 9 bases. The germline V gene encodes CDR1 KGHSH and CDR2 LQKENI. The CDR3 is 15 residues long. Trimming at V came to 3 bases and at J to 8 bases, leaving 5 bases not matched to a gene. CDR3 sequence reads: CASSPTQGADSPLHF. CDR3 coding DNA: TGTGCCAGCTCACCCACACAGGGGGCGGATTCACCCCTCCACTTT.

This chain joins TRBV7-9 and TRBJ1-4, with TRBD1 as a possible D gene (5 bases). V gave up 2 bases and J gave up 8 bases, with 15 bases separating them. Per the germline V gene, CDR1 is SEHNR and CDR2 is FQNEAQ (reference sequence). CDR3 size: 15 residues. The CDR3 loop reads CASSLTGVFQEKLFF. The CDR3 DNA reads as TGTGCCAGCAGCTTAACGGGGGTATTCCAGGAAAAACTGTTTTTT.

This clone has more than one count but fewer than ten. V gene TRBV18 combines with J gene TRBJ1-4; D unclear. Germline V gene lookup returns CDR1 KGHSH and CDR2 LQKENI. With 6 bases removed from V and 4 bases from J, the gap between germline ends came to 9 bases. CDR3 size: 13 residues. The CDR3 spells CASSAENNEKLFF. The CDR3 DNA reads as TGTGCCAGCTCCGCCGAGAATAATGAAAAACTGTTTTTT.

Regarding this clone: Mismatch with germline at one junction end may stem from a read error. Other DNA sequences in the sample encode the same CDR3. The chain links TRBV30 to TRBJ1-1, with D possibly TRBD1 on 6 matching bases. Germline CDR1 is GTSNPN and CDR2 is SVGIG (reference sequence). This CDR3 comprises 13 residues. CDR3 in amino acids: CAWSGDRDTEAFF. The CDR3 nucleotides are TGTGCCTGGAGTGGCGATCGGGACACCGAAGCTTTCTTT.

This CDR3 reads CASTSGQSINDEQFF. CDR3 nucleotides: TGCGCCAGCACCTCGGGACAGAGTATAAACGATGAGCAGTTCTTC. The chain carries TRBV4-1 and TRBJ2-1; 7 bases line up with TRBD1. This CDR3 spans 15 amino acids. Unmatched junction bases numbered 14, after V lost 7 bases and J lost 8 bases. Looked up from germline, CDR1 is MGHRA and CDR2 is YSYEKL.

J is TRBJ1-1 and V is TRBV18; D not certain. V lost 1 base and J lost 0, with 12 bases in between. This CDR3 has 16 amino acids. Germline V gene sequence: CDR1 KGHSH, CDR2 LQKENI. CDR3 sequence: CASSPQGEGLNTEAFF. CDR3 sequence (DNA): TGTGCCAGCTCACCACAGGGAGAAGGCTTGAACACTGAAGCTTTCTTT.

The chain carries TRBV4-1 and TRBJ2-7, with 9 bases identical to TRBD1. Germline assignment: CDR1 MGHRA and CDR2 YSYEKL. Losses at the gene ends were 4 bases for V and 4 bases for J; bases not matched to a gene: 5. This CDR3 is 14 amino acids long. CDR3 nucleotide sequence: TGCGCCAGCAGCCTCGACAGGGGGAGATACGAGCAGTACTTC. The encoded protein is CASSLDRGRYEQYF.

This clone was seen a single time. The rearrangement joins TRBV9 to TRBJ2-2; 7 nucleotides line up with TRBD1. J gave up 1 base and V 3 bases, and 3 bases lay outside the gene matches. In germline, CDR1 is SGDLS, CDR2 YYNGEE. The CDR3 has 15 residues. DNA for the CDR3: TGTGCCAGCAGCGCACACAGGGGGAACACCGGGGAGCTGTTTTTT. Residues: CASSAHRGNTGELFF.

CDR3 nucleotides: TGTGCCAGCAGTTACTCGTCACAGGGGGATGAGCAGTTCTTC. Its translation is CASSYSSQGDEQFF. The gene calls are TRBV6-5 and TRBJ2-1; TRBD1 aligns across 8 bases. This CDR3 has 14 amino acids. V gave up 0 bases and J gave up 8 bases; unmatched junction bases: 3. Germline lookup yields CDR1 MNHEY and CDR2 SVGAGI.

The genes are TRBV6-1 and TRBJ1-2; D is possibly TRBD1 (5 bases). The length of the CDR3 is 18 residues. Germline V gene lookup returns CDR1 MNHNS and CDR2 SASEGT. V was shortened by 1 base and J by 4 bases, with 22 bases between the two germline ends. Here the CDR3 DNA reads TGTGCCAGCAGTGAAGGGAGGGGTTTAAGTCGGCGGGGCTATGGCTACACCTTC. Amino acids: CASSEGRGLSRRGYGYTF.

In this sample, this clone turned up a few times. The junction shows a germline mismatch at one end, possibly a read error. This CDR3 reads CASRLGAEAFF. Written as DNA, the CDR3 is TGCGCCAGCAGATTGGGCGCTGAAGCTTTCTTT. The chain is built from TRBV5-1 and TRBJ1-1; D is uncertain. CDR1 and CDR2 from the germline V gene are SGHRS and YFSETQ. This CDR3 spans 11 amino acids.

The chain employs TRBV7-8 and TRBJ2-2; weak D call: TRBD1 (6 bases). This CDR3 has 16 residues. From germline, CDR1 is SGHVS and CDR2 FQNEAQ. Trimming pared 3 bases from V and 1 base from J, leaving 12 bases between. This chain's CDR3 is CASSFSRGENTGELFF. Here the CDR3 DNA reads TGTGCCAGCAGCTTCTCCAGGGGCGAGAACACCGGGGAGCTGTTTTTT.

The chain uses TRBV7-9 and TRBJ2-1; 8 nucleotides match TRBD2. The CDR3 sequence is 16 residues long. V shed 1 base, J shed 0 bases, and the junction held 2 bases outside the gene matches. Per germline, CDR1 SEHNR and CDR2 FQNEAQ (reference sequence). CDR3 region: CASSLGSGGSYNEQFF. CDR3 bases: TGTGCCAGCAGCTTAGGGAGCGGGGGCTCCTACAATGAGCAGTTCTTC. Variable domain in full (rest from reference TRBV7-9 and TRBJ2-1): DTGVSQNPRHKITKRGQNVTFRCDPISEHNRLYWYRQTLGQGPEFLTYFQNEAQLEKSRLLSDRFSAERPKGSFSTLEIQRTEQGDSAMYLCASSLGSGGSYNEQFFGPGTRLTVL.

This chain links TRBV2 with TRBJ2-2, with TRBD2 matching 12 bases. V lost 11 bases to trimming and J lost 7 bases; unmatched junction nucleotides: 8. This CDR3 has 14 residues. The germline CDR1 and CDR2 sequences are SNHLY and FYNNEI. The CDR3 bases are TGTGCCGGAAAAAGGACTAGCGGGGTCGGGGAGCTGTTTTTT. Amino acid sequence: CAGKRTSGVGELFF.

The chain has TRBV27 and TRBJ1-4, with D tentatively TRBD1 (5 bases). The CDR3 is 15 residues long. The V end lost 6 bases, the J end lost 0 bases, and 11 bases lay between the germline ends. CDR1 and CDR2 (germline): MNHEY, SMNVEV (reference sequence). The CDR3, as DNA: TGTGCCAGCAGAGGGGTTAGAGCAACTAATGAAAAACTGTTTTTT. Translating gives CASRGVRATNEKLFF.

This rearrangement joins TRBV11-2 to TRBJ2-4; perhaps TRBD1 as D (6 bases). Germline V gene data show CDR1 as SGHAT and CDR2 as FQNNGV. This CDR3 has 16 residues. The V gene lost 2 bases and the J gene lost 0 bases, with 11 bases spanning the gap. CDR3 nucleotide sequence: TGTGCCAGCAGCTTAAAACAGGGATCAGCCAAAAACATTCAGTACTTC. Amino acid sequence: CASSLKQGSAKNIQYF.

The chain links TRBV27 to TRBJ2-7; possible D gene TRBD2, 5 bases. Germline V gene lookup returns CDR1 MNHEY and CDR2 SMNVEV (reference sequence). CDR3 size: 13 residues. V lost 3 bases and J lost 2, with 8 bases in between. The CDR3 loop is CASSLRVTYEQYF. CDR3 in DNA: TGTGCCAGCAGTTTGAGGGTAACCTACGAGCAGTACTTC.